The rows below give T cell receptor beta chains drawn from one sample of a study of OX40 agonist ivuxolimab in advanced cancers. Profiling relied on immunoSEQ multiplex PCR, and the TCRdb table lists in-frame clones only, not all of them. The sample lists about 23,000 clones; 77% were seen once. The specimen was CD4+ or CD8+ T cells sorted from blood, collected in a trial of the OX40 agonist ivuxolimab. The receptors were gathered from an adult with an advanced solid tumor such as melanoma, head and neck, liver or kidney cancer. The CDR3 runs from the conserved cysteine through the conserved F or W. The D gene is left open where the match is weak. Size is stated for part of the rows, as once, few or many counts, or as a class when the clone is expanded.

j_gene,v_gene,d_gene,abundance,len,CDR3nt,CDR3aa
TRBJ1-6,TRBV7-9,.,medium-sized,14,TGTGCCAGCAGCGGAGGGTCACGCCTTTCACCCCTCCACTTT,CASSGGSRLSPLHF
TRBJ1-2,TRBV25-1,TRBD1,.,14,TGTGCCAGCAGTGCGGGACAGGGAAGGTATGGCTACACCTTC,CASSAGQGRYGYTF
TRBJ2-2,TRBV9,TRBD2,.,18,TGTGCCAGCAGCCTCGGACTAGCGGGGGGTCGTCCCACCGGGGAGCTGTTTTTT,CASSLGLAGGRPTGELFF
TRBJ1-5,TRBV19,TRBD1,.,18,TGTGCCAGTAGTATCTCCCCCCGACAGGGGATTAGCAATCAGCCCCAGCATTTT,CASSISPRQGISNQPQHF
TRBJ1-2,TRBV7-3,.,.,13,TGTGCCAGCAGCCCCGGACAGAACTATGGCTACACCTTC,CASSPGQNYGYTF
TRBJ1-3,TRBV30,.,.,11,TGTGCCTGGAGCACCGAGTGGACCCTATATTTT,CAWSTEWTLYF
TRBJ2-5,TRBV6-5,.,.,15,TGTGCCAGCAGGCGAAAAGGGACGGCCCAAGAGACCCAGTACTTC,CASRRKGTAQETQYF
TRBJ1-5,TRBV28,TRBD1,.,15,TGTGCCAGCAGCTCTGCAGGGGGAAACAATCAGCCCCAGCATTTT,CASSSAGGNNQPQHF
TRBJ1-4,TRBV11-1,.,.,15,TGTGCCAGCAGCTTAGGCTCTATCGTTAATGAAAAACTGTTTTTT,CASSLGSIVNEKLFF
TRBJ2-1,TRBV5-1,TRBD2,.,16,TGCGCCAGCAGCGCTAGCGGGGGGGGCCCCTACAATGAGCAGTTCTTC,CASSASGGGPYNEQFF
TRBJ1-3,TRBV27,TRBD1,.,16,TGTGCCAGCAGTTTATACGGGACAGGGGATGGAAACACCATATATTTT,CASSLYGTGDGNTIYF
TRBJ2-5,TRBV5-1,TRBD1,.,15,TGCGCCAGCAGCTTGCAGGGGGCGGGTGGCGAGACCCAGTACTTC,CASSLQGAGGETQYF
TRBJ1-5,TRBV19,.,.,17,TGTGCCACCGCCTTAGAACACTCCTCCTATCGCAATCAGCCCCAGCATTTT,CATALEHSSYRNQPQHF
TRBJ1-2,TRBV11-2,.,few,12,TGTGCCAGCAGCTTCCAGAACTATGGCTACACCTTC,CASSFQNYGYTF
TRBJ1-4,TRBV5-1,TRBD1,.,14,TGCGCCAGCAGTCCCGGGACAGCTAATGAAAAACTGTTTTTT,CASSPGTANEKLFF
TRBJ2-1,TRBV5-3,TRBD2,.,16,TGTGCCAGAAGATATAACACTAGCGGGGCCTACAATGAGCAGTTCTTC,CARRYNTSGAYNEQFF
TRBJ1-1,TRBV6-6,TRBD1,few,10,TGTGCCACGGGACAGCTTGAAGCTTTCTTT,CATGQLEAFF
TRBJ1-2,TRBV11-2,TRBD1,.,13,TGTGCCAGCAGCCGTGGACAGGCGGATGGCTACACCTTC,CASSRGQADGYTF
TRBJ2-1,TRBV5-6,.,.,13,TGTGCCAGCATTACTAGGGGCGCGAGTGAGCAGTTCTTC,CASITRGASEQFF
TRBJ1-1,TRBV7-9,.,.,16,TGTGCCAGCAGCCCTATTGACAGTTCTATGAACACTGAAGCTTTCTTT,CASSPIDSSMNTEAFF
TRBJ1-6,TRBV2,.,.,11,TGTGCCAGCAATACGAGGTCACCCCTCCACTTT,CASNTRSPLHF
TRBJ2-1,TRBV11-3,.,.,14,TGTGCCAGCAGCTTGAACCCCGGGGACAATGAGCAGTTCTTC,CASSLNPGDNEQFF
TRBJ1-1,TRBV9,.,.,17,TGTGCCAGCAGCGTAGTAAAGAGGGGACGAAAGAACACTGAAGCTTTCTTT,CASSVVKRGRKNTEAFF
TRBJ1-2,TRBV7-9,.,.,13,TGTGCCAGCAGCCCGGGCCCTGGCCATGGCTACACCTTC,CASSPGPGHGYTF
TRBJ2-1,TRBV5-6,.,.,13,TGTGCCAGCAGCTTTCTGGGGGGCGATGAGCAGTTCTTC,CASSFLGGDEQFF
TRBJ2-3,TRBV7-2,.,once,17,TGTGCCAGCAGCACAAGCTGGCCCAGCGATGTCACAGATACGCAGTATTTT,CASSTSWPSDVTDTQYF
TRBJ1-2,TRBV7-8,TRBD1,.,16,TGTGCCAGCAGTGAGGGACAGGGCCGCCGGGGGAATGGCTACACCTTC,CASSEGQGRRGNGYTF
TRBJ2-7,TRBV18,.,few,12,TGTGCCAGCTCGGACAGTTCCTACGAGCAGTACTTC,CASSDSSYEQYF
TRBJ2-1,TRBV30,.,.,13,TGTGCCTGGAGTGCGACAGCGGTCAATGAGCAGTTCTTC,CAWSATAVNEQFF
TRBJ1-3,TRBV28,.,.,16,TGTGCCAGCAGCCCCGGGACGGCGGGTCGTGGAAACACCATATATTTT,CASSPGTAGRGNTIYF